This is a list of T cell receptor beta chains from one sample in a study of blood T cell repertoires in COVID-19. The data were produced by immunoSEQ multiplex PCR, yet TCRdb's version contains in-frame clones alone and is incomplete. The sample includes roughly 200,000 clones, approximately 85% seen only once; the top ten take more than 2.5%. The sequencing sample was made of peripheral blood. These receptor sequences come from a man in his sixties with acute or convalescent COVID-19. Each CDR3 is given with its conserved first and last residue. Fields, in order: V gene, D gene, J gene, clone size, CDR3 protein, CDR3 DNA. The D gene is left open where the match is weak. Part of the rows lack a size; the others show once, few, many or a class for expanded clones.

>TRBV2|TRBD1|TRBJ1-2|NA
CASMTGNPNYGYTF
TGTGCCAGCATGACAGGGAATCCAAACTATGGCTACACCTTC
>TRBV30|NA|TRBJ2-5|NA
CACTITGLQETQYF
TGTGCCTGCACAATTACAGGGTTACAAGAGACCCAGTACTTC
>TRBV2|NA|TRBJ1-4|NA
CASSPDKFNEKLFF
TGTGCCAGCAGCCCCGACAAGTTTAATGAAAAACTGTTTTTT
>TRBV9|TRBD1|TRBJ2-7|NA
CASSVGGTGPYEQYF
TGTGCCAGCAGCGTAGGAGGGACAGGGCCCTACGAGCAGTACTTC
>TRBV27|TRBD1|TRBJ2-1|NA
CASSGKPPGQFYNEQFF
TGTGCCAGCAGTGGAAAACCGCCGGGACAGTTTTACAATGAGCAGTTCTTC
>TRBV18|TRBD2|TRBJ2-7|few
CASGEGYEQYF
TGTGCCAGCGGGGAGGGCTACGAGCAGTACTTC
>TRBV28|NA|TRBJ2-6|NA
CASFSSGANVLTF
TGTGCCAGCTTCTCCTCTGGGGCCAACGTCCTGACTTTC
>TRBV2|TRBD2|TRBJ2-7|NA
CASVAGGLYEQYF
TGTGCCAGTGTAGCGGGAGGGCTCTACGAGCAGTACTTC
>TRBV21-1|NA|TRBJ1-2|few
CASSPRLRGYTF
TGTGCCAGCAGCCCCAGGCTAAGAGGCTACACCTTC
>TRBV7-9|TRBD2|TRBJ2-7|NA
CASSLYGGSGSYEQYF
TGTGCCAGCAGCTTATATGGCGGGAGTGGGTCCTACGAGCAGTACTTC
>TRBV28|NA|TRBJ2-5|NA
CAIGGAETQYF
TGTGCCATTGGGGGGGCAGAGACCCAGTACTTC
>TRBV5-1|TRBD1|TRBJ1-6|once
CASSSWGQGANNSPLHF
TGCGCCAGCAGCTCGTGGGGACAGGGGGCGAACAATTCACCCCTCCACTTT
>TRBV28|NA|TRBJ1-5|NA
CASSFGLGQGNQPQHF
TGTGCCAGCAGTTTTGGGTTGGGGCAGGGCAATCAGCCCCAGCATTTT
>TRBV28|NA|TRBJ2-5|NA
CASRGGKETQYF
TGTGCCAGCAGGGGCGGGAAAGAGACCCAGTACTTC
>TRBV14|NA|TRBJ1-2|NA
CASSDTGRVGYTF
TGTGCCAGCAGCGATACAGGGCGAGTTGGCTACACCTTC
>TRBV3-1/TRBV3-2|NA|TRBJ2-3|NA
CASAPGHSSGTQYF
TGTGCCAGCGCCCCGGGACACTCCTCGGGTACGCAGTATTTT
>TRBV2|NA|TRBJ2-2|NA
CASSPGAGTGELFF
TGTGCCAGCAGTCCCGGGGCGGGAACCGGGGAGCTGTTTTTT
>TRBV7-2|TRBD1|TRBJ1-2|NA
CASRLQGVSNYGYTF
TGTGCCAGCAGGCTACAGGGGGTATCGAACTATGGCTACACCTTC
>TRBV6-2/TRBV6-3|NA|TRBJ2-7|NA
CASSWAGMSYEQYF
TGTGCCAGCAGTTGGGCAGGGATGTCCTACGAGCAGTACTTC
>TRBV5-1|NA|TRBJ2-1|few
CASSYRDINEQFF
TGCGCCAGCAGCTACCGGGACATCAATGAGCAGTTCTTC
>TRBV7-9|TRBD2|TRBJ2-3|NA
CASSPMVQREYRDTQYF
TGTGCCAGCAGCCCAATGGTCCAGCGGGAGTATAGAGATACGCAGTATTTT
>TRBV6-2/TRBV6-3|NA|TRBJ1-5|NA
CASSNTPGHSNQPQHF
TGTGCCAGCAGCAACACCCCTGGGCACAGCAATCAGCCCCAGCATTTT
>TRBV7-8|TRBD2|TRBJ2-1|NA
CASSPQAGLAYNEQFF
TGTGCCAGCAGCCCACAGGCGGGACTAGCATACAATGAGCAGTTCTTC
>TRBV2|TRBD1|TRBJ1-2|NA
CASSLIDRGQGYTF
TGTGCCAGCAGCCTTATCGACAGGGGGCAAGGCTACACCTTC
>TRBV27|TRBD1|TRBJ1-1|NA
CASSRDRVYTEAFF
TGTGCCAGCAGTCGGGACAGAGTTTACACTGAAGCTTTCTTT
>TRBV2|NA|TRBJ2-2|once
CASSVEGPGELFF
TGTGCCAGCAGTGTGGAGGGACCCGGGGAGCTGTTTTTT
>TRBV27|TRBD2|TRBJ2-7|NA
CASSQTGLASYEQYF
TGTGCCAGCAGTCAGACGGGACTAGCGTCCTACGAGCAGTACTTC
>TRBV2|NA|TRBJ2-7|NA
CASGALPHEQYF
TGTGCCAGCGGAGCCCTTCCCCACGAGCAGTACTTC
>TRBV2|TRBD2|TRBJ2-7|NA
CASSEERGSSEQYF
TGTGCCAGCAGTGAGGAGCGCGGGAGTAGTGAGCAGTACTTC
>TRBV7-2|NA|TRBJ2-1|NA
CASSIAGTGLYNEQFF
TGTGCCAGCAGCATCGCCGGGACTGGACTCTACAATGAGCAGTTCTTC
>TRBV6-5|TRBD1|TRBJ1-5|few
CASMTGVQPQHF
TGTGCCAGCATGACAGGGGTTCAGCCCCAGCATTTT
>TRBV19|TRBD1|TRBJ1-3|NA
CASSPTGSGNTIYF
TGTGCCAGTAGTCCGACAGGGTCTGGAAACACCATATATTTT